Presented here are 28 T cell receptor beta chains from one specimen sequenced in a study of shared clonotypes between healthy human individuals. CD45RO-negative, CCR7-selected cells formed the naive CD8 fraction, which excluded terminally differentiated effector memory CD45RA+ cells. Assay: immunoSEQ multiplex PCR; the TCRdb copy retains only in-frame clones and omits some. The sample lists over 750,000 clones; 90% to 98% were seen once. What was sequenced was naive CD8+ T cells sorted from blood. These TCRs come from a young man in good health.

The chain couples TRBV13 to TRBJ2-7, with D uncertain. CDR1 PRHDT and CDR2 FYEKMQ come from the germline V gene (reference sequence). The CDR3 has 14 amino acids. The V gene lost 4 bases and the J gene lost 2 bases, with 12 bases spanning the gap. CDR3 in amino acids: CASSSKRAAYEQYF. The DNA of the CDR3 is TGTGCCAGCAGCTCAAAACGGGCTGCCTACGAGCAGTACTTC.

On this clone: Other DNA variants within this sample encode the same CDR3. V usage is TRBV29-1 and J usage is TRBJ2-7, with D possibly TRBD2 on 5 matching bases. CDR3 size: 10 residues. Germline V CDR1 and CDR2: SQVTM, ANQGSEA. Trimming shortened V by 4 bases and J by 5 bases, and 6 bases separated the two germline ends. The DNA of the CDR3 is TGCAGCGTTGCCGGGAACGAGCAGTACTTC. It specifies CSVAGNEQYF.

The chain joins TRBV11-2 to TRBJ2-7; 10 bases fit TRBD2. Per germline, CDR1 SGHAT and CDR2 FQNNGV. V trimming: 1 base; J trimming: 3 bases; junction bases outside the gene matches: 6. The CDR3 length is 16 residues. The CDR3 reads CASSLVSSGRFYEQYF. In DNA, the CDR3 is TGTGCCAGCAGCTTAGTGTCTAGCGGGAGATTCTACGAGCAGTACTTC.

The gene calls are TRBV6-6 and TRBJ2-7; tentatively, D is TRBD1 (6 bases). Trimming removed 7 bases from V and 7 bases from J, with 11 bases in between. The length of the CDR3 is 11 residues. Germline CDR1 is MNHNY and CDR2 is SVGAGI (reference sequence). The CDR3 DNA reads TGTGCCAGCACCCAGGGGCCGGAGCAGTACTTC. This codes for CASTQGPEQYF.

The chain combines TRBV4-3 with TRBJ1-2, with D hard to call. Trimming left V 1 base short and J 5 bases short, with 14 bases between. Germline CDR1 and CDR2: LGHNA and YSLEER. The CDR3 extends over 15 amino acids. CDR3 sequence (DNA): TGCGCCAGCAGCCAAGCCGGCGAGAGGAATTATGGCTACACCTTC. Its protein is CASSQAGERNYGYTF.

J is TRBJ1-1 and V is TRBV19; D is undetermined. The germline V and J ends were trimmed by 5 bases and 6 bases, with 13 bases remaining between them. The CDR3 is made up of 13 amino acids. Germline-derived CDR1 and CDR2 are LNHDA and SQIVND (reference sequence). The CDR3, as DNA: TGTGCCAGTAGTCTCCGATTCGGGCCTGAAGCTTTCTTT. It specifies CASSLRFGPEAFF.

The J gene is TRBJ2-1, the V gene TRBV25-1; tentatively, D is TRBD1 or TRBD2 (6 bases each). With 7 bases removed from V and 9 bases from J, the gap between germline ends came to 10 bases. The CDR3 loop spans 11 amino acids. Germline CDR1 is MGHDK and CDR2 is SYGVNS. The CDR3 loop reads CASTGGGEQFF. The CDR3 coding sequence is TGTGCCAGCACCGGGGGCGGTGAGCAGTTCTTC. Drawing the rest from reference TRBV25-1 and TRBJ2-1, the complete variable domain is EADIYQTPRYLVIGTGKKITLECSQTMGHDKMYWYQQDPGMELHLIHYSYGVNSTEKGDLSSESTVSRIRTEHFPLTLESARPSHTSQYLCASTGGGEQFFGPGTRLTVL.

The genes are TRBV7-2 and TRBJ2-7; D is undetermined. The germline V gene encodes CDR1 SGHTA and CDR2 FQGNSA. The CDR3 length is 13 residues. V gave up 2 bases and J gave up 4 bases, with 9 bases separating them. The CDR3 DNA follows: TGTGCCAGCAGCTTATTCAAAGGGTACGAGCAGTACTTC. It translates to CASSLFKGYEQYF.

The J gene is TRBJ2-7, the V gene TRBV28, with TRBD2 matching 9 bases. The trim removed 4 bases at V and 5 bases at J, leaving 12 bases unmatched. CDR1 and CDR2 from the germline V gene are MDHEN and SYDVKM. The CDR3 has 16 amino acids. The CDR3 loop is CASSYPIAGDPNEQYF. In nucleotides, the CDR3 is TGTGCCAGCAGTTACCCGATAGCGGGAGACCCCAACGAGCAGTACTTC.

This sequence joins TRBV7-9 and TRBJ2-1; a weak D match, TRBD2 (6 bases). The CDR3 extends over 16 amino acids. Germline values: CDR1 SEHNR, CDR2 FQNEAQ (reference sequence). Deletions cut 5 bases from V and 4 bases from J, with 18 bases between. CDR3 nucleotides: TGTGCCAGCAGCCCCCGCGGCGGGAACACTTACAATGAGCAGTTCTTC. It encodes CASSPRGGNTYNEQFF.

CDR3 amino acids: CSVESRGSNTEAFF. For the CDR3, the DNA is TGCAGCGTTGAATCGCGAGGGTCGAACACTGAAGCTTTCTTT. The chain employs TRBV29-1 and TRBJ1-1; no clear D. This CDR3 region has 14 residues. The germline V gene has CDR1 SQVTM and CDR2 ANQGSEA. V was clipped by 2 bases and J by 1 base, with 11 bases between them.

The chain has TRBV6-5 and TRBJ1-2; 7 bases align to TRBD1. CDR1 is MNHEY and CDR2 is SVGAGI in the germline V gene. With 2 bases clipped from V and 4 bases from J, the junction kept 4 bases outside the gene matches. The CDR3 spans 14 residues. This chain's CDR3 is CASSYNTGAYGYTF. The CDR3 DNA reads TGTGCCAGCAGTTACAACACAGGGGCCTATGGCTACACCTTC.

This chain links TRBV18 with TRBJ2-7; D is unresolved. The CDR3 has 13 residues. Germline values: CDR1 KGHSH, CDR2 LQKENI. V lost 3 bases and J 5 bases, leaving 11 bases between the germline ends. The CDR3 bases are TGTGCCAGCTCACCCCCCCCGGGCCACGAGCAGTACTTC. Protein product: CASSPPPGHEQYF.

This chain uses TRBV7-9 with TRBJ2-7, with 9 nucleotides matching TRBD2. The CDR3 loop spans 13 amino acids. The ends lost 5 bases at V and 5 bases at J; junction bases unmatched: 4. The germline CDR1 and CDR2 sequences are SEHNR and FQNEAQ (reference sequence). CDR3 sequence (DNA): TGTGCCAGCAGCGCCGGCGGGGGGGACGAGCAGTACTTC. Protein product: CASSAGGGDEQYF.

This chain connects TRBV30 to TRBJ1-5, with a possible D match to TRBD1 (5 bases). The germline gives CDR1 GTSNPN, CDR2 SVGIG (reference sequence). The CDR3 has 14 amino acids. V dropped 8 bases and J dropped 0 bases, with 14 bases sitting between them. CDR3 DNA: TGTGCCCGCAAAGACAGAGATAGCAATCAGCCCCAGCATTTT. As protein: CARKDRDSNQPQHF.

The chain is built from TRBV2 and TRBJ2-5; D tentatively fits TRBD1 or TRBD2 (5 bases each). There are 14 residues in the CDR3. CDR1 is SNHLY and CDR2 is FYNNEI in the germline V gene. Trimming stripped 3 bases from V and 2 bases from J, with 10 bases between. As DNA, the CDR3 is TGTGCCAGCAGTGACCCGGGGCTTCAAGAGACCCAGTACTTC. This codes for CASSDPGLQETQYF.

DNA for the CDR3: TGTGCCAGCAGCTTATATCTGGGTGTGGGTCCTGAAGCTTTCTTT. It encodes CASSLYLGVGPEAFF. This chain connects TRBV7-9 to TRBJ1-1; D remains unclear. Germline CDR1 is SEHNR and CDR2 is FQNEAQ (reference sequence). V was trimmed by 2 bases and J by 6 bases, leaving 16 bases between them. This CDR3 has 15 amino acids.

The chain employs TRBV4-1 and TRBJ1-5, with 9 bases lining up with TRBD1. The V gene end was trimmed by 4 bases and the J gene end by 9 bases; junction bases not matched to a gene: 13. CDR1 is MGHRA and CDR2 is YSYEKL in the germline V gene. This CDR3 spans 16 amino acids. CDR3 sequence reads: CASSPQGQGPSWPQHF. The CDR3 DNA reads as TGCGCCAGCAGCCCCCAAGGACAGGGGCCTTCATGGCCCCAGCATTTT.

The chain has TRBV2 and TRBJ2-7, with D hard to call. The CDR3 contains 14 residues. The ends were cut back, 3 bases at V and 2 bases at J, with 11 bases in the middle. CDR1 and CDR2 (germline): SNHLY, FYNNEI. DNA of the CDR3: TGTGCCAGCAGTGAGATTTCCGGCGCCTACGAGCAGTACTTC. Encoded protein: CASSEISGAYEQYF. Drawing the rest from reference TRBV2 and TRBJ2-7, the complete variable domain is EPEVTQTPSHQVTQMGQEVILRCVPISNHLYFYWYRQILGQKVEFLVSFYNNEISEKSEIFDDQFSVERPDGSNFTLKIRSTKLEDSAMYFCASSEISGAYEQYFGPGTRLTVT.

V gene TRBV7-9 combines with J gene TRBJ1-5; D is uncertain. Looked up from germline, CDR1 is SEHNR and CDR2 is FQNEAQ (reference sequence). Trimming removed 3 bases from V and 9 bases from J, with 18 bases in between. The CDR3 totals 15 residues. CDR3 nucleotide sequence: TGTGCCAGCAGCTTCGACGGTTCTCCCCTGGGGCCCCAGCATTTT. This translates into CASSFDGSPLGPQHF.

V usage is TRBV28 and J usage is TRBJ1-4; 9 bases match TRBD1. Germline-derived CDR1 and CDR2 are MDHEN and SYDVKM. This CDR3 comprises 14 residues. With 1 base clipped from V and 7 bases from J, the junction kept 1 base outside the gene matches. The CDR3 DNA sequence: TGTGCCAGCAGTTTATTGGACAGGGGTGAAAAACTGTTTTTT. Translated: CASSLLDRGEKLFF. The complete variable domain, with remaining parts taken from reference TRBV28 and TRBJ1-4, reads DVKVTQSSRYLVKRTGEKVFLECVQDMDHENMFWYRQDPGLGLRLIYFSYDVKMKEKGDIPEGYSVSREKKERFSLILESASTNQTSMYLCASSLLDRGEKLFFGSGTQLSVL.

The table lists this clone with a count of one. The rearrangement uses TRBV6-1 and TRBJ2-7, with a possible D match to TRBD2 (5 bases). Germline V gene lookup returns CDR1 MNHNS and CDR2 SASEGT. This CDR3 comprises 13 residues. The ends were cut back, 10 bases at V and 7 bases at J, with 20 bases in the middle. The CDR3 protein is CATSFGEFIEQYF. The CDR3 bases are TGTGCCACGTCTTTCGGGGAATTCATTGAGCAGTACTTC.

V is TRBV19 and J is TRBJ2-1; 7 bases align to TRBD2. This CDR3 has 15 amino acids. V gave up 4 bases and J gave up 0 bases; unmatched junction bases: 3. Germline V gene sequence: CDR1 LNHDA, CDR2 SQIVND (reference sequence). The CDR3 nucleotides are TGTGCCAGTAGTACGGGCGGGAGCTCCTACAATGAGCAGTTCTTC. Its translation: CASSTGGSSYNEQFF.

The chain joins TRBV29-1 to TRBJ2-1; TRBD2 matches at 11 bases. The CDR3 extends over 16 amino acids. With 1 base clipped from V and 7 bases from J, the junction kept 9 bases outside the gene matches. The V gene's germline CDR1 is SQVTM and CDR2 ANQGSEA. The CDR3 is CSVEVLASGRTNEQFF. For the CDR3, the DNA is TGCAGCGTTGAAGTGCTGGCTAGCGGGAGGACGAATGAGCAGTTCTTC.

The rearrangement uses TRBV9 and TRBJ2-1; D gene unclear. The CDR3 is made up of 15 amino acids. V lost 4 bases, J lost 0 bases, and 11 bases lay in between. Germline assignment: CDR1 SGDLS and CDR2 YYNGEE. The CDR3 sequence: CASSSNKISYNEQFF. CDR3 coding DNA: TGTGCCAGCAGCTCAAACAAAATCTCCTACAATGAGCAGTTCTTC.

The V gene is TRBV29-1, the J gene TRBJ1-1; unclear D gene. Between the trimmed V and J ends, which lost 0 bases and 8 bases, there was a span of 10 bases. Per the germline V gene, CDR1 is SQVTM and CDR2 is ANQGSEA. The CDR3 spans 12 residues. The CDR3 nucleotides are TGCAGCGTTGAAGATAGGGCAGCCGAAGCTTTCTTT. Amino acid sequence: CSVEDRAAEAFF.

The chain combines TRBV29-1 with TRBJ2-1; 8 nucleotides align to TRBD2. There are 12 residues in the CDR3. Germline values: CDR1 SQVTM, CDR2 ANQGSEA. Trimming took 7 bases from V and 5 from J; bases not matched to a gene: 4. The CDR3 DNA reads TGCAGCGGTAGCGGGGCTAACAATGAGCAGTTCTTC. Residues: CSGSGANNEQFF.

The chain has TRBV5-5 and TRBJ2-7; TRBD1 agrees at 7 bases. Germline V gene lookup returns CDR1 SGHKS and CDR2 YYEKEE (reference sequence). V gave up 2 bases and J gave up 0 bases; unmatched junction bases: 8. The CDR3 totals 16 residues. The CDR3 region has the DNA TGTGCCAGCAGCTTCAGCAGGGGGTACGTCTCCTACGAGCAGTACTTC. Translated, it gives CASSFSRGYVSYEQYF.